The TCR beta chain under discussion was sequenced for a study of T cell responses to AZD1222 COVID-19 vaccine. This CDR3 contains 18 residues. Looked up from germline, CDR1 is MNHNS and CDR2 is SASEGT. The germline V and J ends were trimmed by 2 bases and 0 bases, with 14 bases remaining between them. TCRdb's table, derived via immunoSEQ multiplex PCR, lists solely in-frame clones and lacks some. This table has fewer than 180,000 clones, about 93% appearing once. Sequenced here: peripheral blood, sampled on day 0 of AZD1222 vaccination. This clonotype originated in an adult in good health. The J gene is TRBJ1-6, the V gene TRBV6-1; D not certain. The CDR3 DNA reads TGTGCCAGCAGTGAATTCAGGCAGACCGGCTCCTATAATTCACCCCTCCACTTT. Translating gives CASSEFRQTGSYNSPLHF.